This is a list of T cell receptor beta chains from one sample in a study of T cell responses to AZD1222 COVID-19 vaccine. Some clones are missing from TCRdb's copy, which holds only in-frame ones; the method was immunoSEQ multiplex PCR. This table holds about 55,000 clones, 87% found once. The material was peripheral blood, obtained on day 0 of AZD1222 vaccination. These TCRs come from an adult in good health. CDR3s include the opening cysteine and the closing phenylalanine or tryptophan. The order of the fields is clone size, V gene, D gene, J gene, CDR3 protein, CDR3 DNA. D genes are given only for firm matches. Clone size is shown for a subset of rows, as once, few, many or a class of expanded clone.

abundance: -
v_gene: TRBV3-1/TRBV3-2
d_gene: -
j_gene: TRBJ2-7
CDR3aa: CASSALPGALITDEQYF
CDR3nt: TGTGCCAGCAGCGCTCTGCCCGGGGCCCTAATTACGGACGAGCAGTACTTC

abundance: -
v_gene: TRBV11-2
d_gene: -
j_gene: TRBJ2-6
CDR3aa: CASSLGGSGANVLTF
CDR3nt: TGTGCCAGCAGCTTAGGAGGATCTGGGGCCAACGTCCTGACTTTC

abundance: -
v_gene: TRBV11-1
d_gene: -
j_gene: TRBJ1-2
CDR3aa: CASSLDRDGYTF
CDR3nt: TGTGCCAGCAGCTTAGACAGGGATGGCTACACCTTC

abundance: -
v_gene: TRBV2
d_gene: -
j_gene: TRBJ2-1
CDR3aa: CASSDSGELYNEQFF
CDR3nt: TGTGCCAGCAGTGATTCCGGGGAACTCTACAATGAGCAGTTCTTC

abundance: -
v_gene: TRBV4-1
d_gene: -
j_gene: TRBJ1-1
CDR3aa: CASSQEAGLNTEAFF
CDR3nt: TGCGCCAGCAGCCAAGAGGCCGGACTGAACACTGAAGCTTTCTTT

abundance: few
v_gene: TRBV19
d_gene: -
j_gene: TRBJ1-2
CDR3aa: CASLSQVESGYTF
CDR3nt: TGTGCCAGCCTATCACAGGTGGAAAGTGGCTACACCTTC

abundance: few
v_gene: TRBV7-9
d_gene: -
j_gene: TRBJ1-4
CDR3aa: CASSFSHEKLFF
CDR3nt: TGTGCCAGCAGCTTTTCCCATGAAAAACTGTTTTTT

abundance: -
v_gene: TRBV5-4
d_gene: -
j_gene: TRBJ2-7
CDR3aa: CASSLGTGYYEQYF
CDR3nt: TGTGCCAGCAGCTTGGGTACAGGGTACTACGAGCAGTACTTC

abundance: -
v_gene: TRBV3-1/TRBV3-2
d_gene: -
j_gene: TRBJ1-4
CDR3aa: CASSQVTGPLFF
CDR3nt: TGTGCCAGCAGCCAGGTTACAGGACCCCTGTTTTTT

abundance: -
v_gene: TRBV18
d_gene: TRBD2
j_gene: TRBJ2-2
CDR3aa: CASSPQRGEAGELFF
CDR3nt: TGTGCCAGCTCACCACAGCGGGGAGAAGCCGGGGAGCTGTTTTTT

abundance: -
v_gene: TRBV28
d_gene: -
j_gene: TRBJ1-4
CDR3aa: CASSLPGSEKLFF
CDR3nt: TGTGCCAGCAGTTTACCCGGTAGTGAAAAACTGTTTTTT

abundance: -
v_gene: TRBV28
d_gene: -
j_gene: TRBJ1-2
CDR3aa: CASSSLTGYTF
CDR3nt: TGTGCCAGCAGTTCACTTACAGGCTACACCTTC

abundance: -
v_gene: TRBV30
d_gene: TRBD1
j_gene: TRBJ1-2
CDR3aa: CAWSPPGGGGNTF
CDR3nt: TGTGCCTGGAGTCCCCCAGGGGGAGGGGGAAACACCTTC

abundance: -
v_gene: TRBV6-5
d_gene: -
j_gene: TRBJ2-2
CDR3aa: CASSQPGRVTGELFF
CDR3nt: TGTGCCAGCAGCCAGCCGGGACGGGTGACCGGGGAGCTGTTTTTT

abundance: -
v_gene: TRBV6-6
d_gene: TRBD2
j_gene: TRBJ2-3
CDR3aa: CASSPGLAGYSTDTQYF
CDR3nt: TGTGCCAGCAGTCCTGGACTAGCGGGCTATAGCACAGATACGCAGTATTTT

abundance: -
v_gene: TRBV5-5
d_gene: TRBD1
j_gene: TRBJ2-5
CDR3aa: CASSATGVRETQYF
CDR3nt: TGTGCCAGCAGCGCGACAGGGGTTAGGGAGACCCAGTACTTC

abundance: -
v_gene: TRBV9
d_gene: -
j_gene: TRBJ1-4
CDR3aa: CASSDLGPNEKLFF
CDR3nt: TGTGCCAGCAGCGACCTGGGACCTAATGAAAAACTGTTTTTT

abundance: -
v_gene: TRBV3-1/TRBV3-2
d_gene: TRBD1
j_gene: TRBJ1-5
CDR3aa: CASSQDGRGHQPQHF
CDR3nt: TGTGCCAGCAGCCAAGATGGTAGGGGGCATCAGCCCCAGCATTTT

abundance: -
v_gene: TRBV3-1/TRBV3-2
d_gene: -
j_gene: TRBJ1-3
CDR3aa: CASSQDGGNTIYF
CDR3nt: TGTGCCAGCAGCCAAGATGGGGGAAACACCATATATTTT

abundance: -
v_gene: TRBV12-3/TRBV12-4
d_gene: -
j_gene: TRBJ1-5
CDR3aa: CASSPRTHQPQHF
CDR3nt: TGTGCCAGCAGTCCCCGGACCCATCAGCCCCAGCATTTT

abundance: -
v_gene: TRBV28
d_gene: TRBD1
j_gene: TRBJ2-1
CDR3aa: CASRPPQGDTIEQFF
CDR3nt: TGTGCCAGCAGACCCCCCCAGGGGGACACAATCGAGCAGTTCTTC

abundance: -
v_gene: TRBV5-4
d_gene: TRBD1
j_gene: TRBJ1-1
CDR3aa: CASSDEGAELYYTEAFF
CDR3nt: TGTGCCAGCAGCGACGAGGGGGCGGAGTTGTACTACACTGAAGCTTTCTTT

abundance: -
v_gene: TRBV6-2/TRBV6-3
d_gene: TRBD1
j_gene: TRBJ2-7
CDR3aa: CASSYSITDRGTYEQYF
CDR3nt: TGTGCCAGCAGTTACTCCATTACCGACAGGGGAACCTACGAGCAGTACTTC

abundance: -
v_gene: TRBV6-1
d_gene: -
j_gene: TRBJ1-6
CDR3aa: CASSTLYSPLHF
CDR3nt: TGTGCCAGCAGTACCCTATACTCACCCCTCCACTTT

abundance: -
v_gene: TRBV30
d_gene: TRBD1
j_gene: TRBJ1-5
CDR3aa: CAWSLTGGGFSQPQHF
CDR3nt: TGTGCCTGGAGCCTGACAGGGGGCGGTTTTTCTCAGCCCCAGCATTTT

abundance: -
v_gene: TRBV5-1
d_gene: -
j_gene: TRBJ1-2
CDR3aa: CASSDGTNPTAGYTF
CDR3nt: TGCGCCAGCAGCGACGGAACGAACCCAACTGCTGGCTACACCTTC

abundance: -
v_gene: TRBV10-3
d_gene: -
j_gene: TRBJ1-4
CDR3aa: CAISGGGRSEKLFF
CDR3nt: TGTGCCATCAGTGGGGGGGGTCGTTCTGAAAAACTGTTTTTT